Below, one T cell receptor (beta chain) is given with its context. As handled by the study authors: By means of reference gene primer amplification, nucleated cell counts were estimated. Libraries were prepared by immunoSEQ multiplex PCR; TCRdb keeps only in-frame clonotypes and omits some of them. The V and J calls and clone size were taken over from that table, and D and trimming were inferred from the DNA. The sample consists of fewer than 250,000 clones, about 83% of them appearing once. These data are taken from a study of blood T cell repertoires in COVID-19. The CDR3 length is 15 residues. In germline, CDR1 is SGHRS, CDR2 YFSETQ. Trimming took 3 bases from V and 8 from J; bases not matched to a gene: 8.

Sequencing was done on a sample of peripheral blood. This clonotype originated in a man aged 50 to 60 with acute or convalescent COVID-19. This chain links TRBV5-1 with TRBJ2-1, with 10 bases identical to TRBD2. CDR3 residues: CASSYLAGVNYEQFF. The CDR3 DNA reads as TGCGCCAGCAGCTATCTAGCGGGAGTGAATTATGAGCAGTTCTTC.